This T cell receptor beta chain was identified during a study of T-cell memory formation after mild COVID-19. The wider study: For the most part, TCR clusters were specific to one donor.

Turning to this clonotype: Antigen specificity is unknown.

Findings and limits, study-wide: CD4+ clones that contracted lay mainly in CM and EM; CD8+ ones lay in EMRA.

Barcoded TCR alpha and TCR beta cDNA libraries with UMIs came from 5'RACE using constant-segment primers. TCRdb re-called the 5' RACE reads through MiXCR, storing one row per CDR3 protein. The sample includes approximately 88,000 distinct CDR3 sequences, about 23% seen only once; the top ten take roughly 41%. Germline V lookup: CDR1 MNHEY, CDR2 SVGAGI. The V gene end was trimmed by 6 bases and the J gene end by 4 bases; junction bases not matched to a gene: 6. CDR3 length: 15 amino acids. The source of this sequence is a man between 18 and 35 years old who had mild COVID-19 (a few samples of this study predate the infection). Cell type and time point are not known. The sample comprised PBMCs or a T cell subset sorted from them (not recorded which). The chain has TRBV6-5 and TRBJ2-6; 7 bases align to TRBD2. CDR3 in DNA: TGTGCCAGCAGAACCAGGGACTACGGGGCCAACGTCCTGACTTTC. This translates into CASRTRDYGANVLTF.